This T cell receptor (beta chain) emerged from a study of beta chain features in type 1 diabetes. The study, taken as a whole, reports: In type 1 diabetes patients, VDJ junctions had fewer insertions; deletions at these junctions were more frequent.

Details on this clone: Its antigen is currently unknown.

Sequenced material consisted of expressed TCRB transcripts (all of the isolated RNA was reverse transcribed). Libraries were prepared by immunoSEQ multiplex PCR; TCRdb keeps only in-frame clonotypes and omits some of them. The sample contains tens of thousands of clones, around three fifths of which appear only once. The germline V and J ends were trimmed by 6 bases and 2 bases, with 9 bases remaining between them. This CDR3 has 13 residues. CDR1 and CDR2 from the germline V gene are SGHRS and YFSETQ. The specimen was Tregs from blood. This receptor was taken from a woman aged 18-30 years in good health. This sequence joins TRBV5-1 and TRBJ2-1, with D possibly TRBD2 on 6 matching bases. The CDR3 here is CASMGGAYNEQFF. The CDR3 DNA is TGCGCCAGCATGGGCGGGGCCTACAATGAGCAGTTCTTC.